This T cell receptor beta chain is drawn from a study of T cell changes during pregnancy in multiple sclerosis. Germline CDR1 DFQATT, CDR2 SNEGSKA (reference sequence). The V end lost 6 bases, the J end lost 7 bases, and 10 bases lay between the germline ends. The length of the CDR3 is 11 residues. TCRdb's copy holds only in-frame clones and misses some; the assay was immunoSEQ multiplex PCR. The sample includes around 69,000 clones, roughly 91% of them seen just once. The TCR was taken from a female donor with multiple sclerosis, enrolled in a pregnancy study. Sample: CD8+ T cells from peripheral blood mononuclear cells, taken before pregnancy. The chain couples TRBV20-1 to TRBJ1-5; TRBD1 might be the D (5 bases). The CDR3 region is CSAGGGQPQHF. DNA of the CDR3: TGCAGTGCCGGGGGTGGACAGCCCCAGCATTTT.